The 8 T cell receptor beta chains below come from one sample, sequenced in a study of CD4 T cell repertoires in COVID-19. The method was immunoSEQ multiplex PCR; TCRdb's version includes in-frame clones alone and lacks a portion of them. The sample gives about 75,000 clones, roughly four fifths of which show up once; roughly 0.6% is in the top ten. The sequenced sample was CD4+ T cells from peripheral blood, obtained after recovery from COVID-19. The receptors here all came from a human donor who had COVID-19.

V and J are TRBV6-1 and TRBJ2-7, with a possible D match to TRBD2 (5 bases). The length of the CDR3 is 16 residues. Trimming removed 2 bases from V and 2 bases from J, with 16 bases in between. Looked up from germline, CDR1 is MNHNS and CDR2 is SASEGT. The CDR3 coding sequence is TGTGCCAGCAGTGAAAAGTTAGGAGCGGTGCCCTACGAGCAGTACTTC. Amino acid sequence: CASSEKLGAVPYEQYF.

The V gene is TRBV7-8, the J gene TRBJ2-1; 13 bases are shared with TRBD2. Germline V CDR1 and CDR2: SGHVS, FQNEAQ. J lost 8 bases, V lost 3 bases, and 4 bases had no gene match. This CDR3 comprises 15 residues. CDR3 in amino acids: CASSFRLAGGDEQFF. The CDR3 DNA sequence: TGTGCCAGCAGCTTTCGACTAGCGGGAGGTGATGAGCAGTTCTTC.

The chain carries TRBV7-2 and TRBJ2-7; 11 bases fit TRBD2. The CDR3 covers 18 residues. Losses at the gene ends were 0 bases for V and 3 bases for J; bases not matched to a gene: 10. Germline-derived CDR1 and CDR2 are SGHTA and FQGNSA. The CDR3 loop is CASSLARIAGGGVYEQYF. In DNA form, the CDR3 reads TGTGCCAGCAGCTTAGCGCGAATAGCGGGAGGGGGTGTCTACGAGCAGTACTTC. Complete variable domain (other parts from reference TRBV7-2 and TRBJ2-7): GAGVSQSPSNKVTEKGKDVELRCDPISGHTALYWYRQSLGQGLEFLIYFQGNSAPDKSGLPSDRFSAERTGGSVSTLTIQRTQQEDSAVYLCASSLARIAGGGVYEQYFGPGTRLTVT.

The V and J genes are TRBV4-2 and TRBJ2-7; 8 bases line up with TRBD1. The ends lost 4 bases at V and 3 bases at J; junction bases unmatched: 5. CDR3 length: 14 residues. Germline loops: CDR1 LGHNA, CDR2 YNFKEQ. The CDR3 reads CASSRGQESYEQYF. The CDR3 DNA is TGTGCCAGCAGCCGGGGACAGGAAAGCTACGAGCAGTACTTC.

The chain is built from TRBV10-3 and TRBJ2-1; 7 bases are shared with TRBD1. The CDR3 runs to 15 residues. CDR1 is ENHRY and CDR2 is SYGVKD in the germline V gene. With V trimmed by 6 bases and J by 5 bases, 10 bases remained unmatched. CDR3 sequence: CAIRNEGQQNNEQFF. DNA for the CDR3: TGTGCCATCAGAAACGAGGGACAGCAAAACAATGAGCAGTTCTTC.

This clone was recorded many times. The same CDR3 arises from other DNA sequences in this sample as well. This chain links TRBV19 with TRBJ1-2; 7 positions match TRBD1. Per germline, CDR1 LNHDA and CDR2 SQIVND (reference sequence). This CDR3 region has 13 residues. After removal of 5 bases from V and 4 bases from J, the junction contained 4 bases not matched to a gene. CDR3 region: CASSPGQPYGYTF. In DNA form, the CDR3 reads TGTGCCAGTAGTCCGGGACAGCCCTATGGCTACACCTTC.

This clone was found a few times. The V gene is TRBV6-5, the J gene TRBJ2-7; 9 bases match TRBD2. V gave up 6 bases and J gave up 9 bases; unmatched junction bases: 15. The CDR3 is 15 amino acids. Germline values: CDR1 MNHEY, CDR2 SVGAGI. This chain's CDR3 is CASSPSGGRALSQYF. CDR3 sequence (DNA): TGTGCCAGCAGCCCGTCTGGCGGGAGGGCCCTGTCGCAGTACTTC.

The genes are TRBV3-1 (or the pseudogene TRBV3-2) and TRBJ2-7, with a tentative D call TRBD2 (5 bases). V shed 6 bases and J shed 0 bases, with 12 bases lying between them. The CDR3 is 14 amino acids. CDR1 and CDR2 (germline): LGHDT, YNNKEL (reference sequence). The CDR3 loop is CASSPPGNSYEQYF. CDR3 coding DNA: TGTGCCAGCAGTCCCCCGGGGAACTCCTACGAGCAGTACTTC.